Below, 20 T cell receptor beta chains from the same sample are listed, as sequenced in a study of metastatic and nonmetastatic thyroid tumors. TCRdb reanalyzed the PCR reads with MiXCR. The data show more than 10,000 clones, with 21% seen just once and approximately 15% held by the top ten. Each patient came to thyroid surgery without any prior treatment (of any kind). Sequenced sample: adjacent normal tissue. These receptors were collected from a female donor with papillary thyroid cancer or a benign thyroid nodule (not recorded which). Some clones in this sample may be carry-over from other donors' samples.

The CDR3 DNA is TGTGCCAGCAGCTTGTGGGGGAACGGGCAGTACTTC. Its protein is CASSLWGNGQYF. The chain links TRBV5-6 to TRBJ2-7; D may be TRBD1 or TRBD2 (5 bases each). CDR1 and CDR2 (germline): SGHDT, YYEEEE. V lost 1 base, J lost 9 bases, and 11 bases lay in between. This CDR3 region has 12 residues.

This clone was counted between two and nine times. The chain is built from TRBV2 and TRBJ2-5, with D maybe TRBD2 (5 bases). With 2 bases removed from V and 6 bases from J, the gap between germline ends came to 16 bases. The CDR3 loop spans 15 amino acids. Germline lookup yields CDR1 SNHLY and CDR2 FYNNEI. CDR3 bases: TGTGCCAGCAGTGAAAGGTCGCTAGCTGGGAAGACCCAGTACTTC. Protein: CASSERSLAGKTQYF.

By frequency in the sample, this clone is hyperexpanded. The rearrangement uses TRBV12-3 or TRBV12-4 and TRBJ2-7; TRBD1 aligns across 10 bases. This CDR3 contains 14 residues. V lost 5 bases, J lost 2 bases, and 3 bases stayed unmatched. The CDR3 is CASSPGTGAYEQYF. The DNA of the CDR3 is TGTGCCAGCAGTCCGGGGACAGGGGCCTACGAGCAGTACTTC.

V is TRBV29-1 and J is TRBJ2-1; 9 nucleotides match TRBD2. J gave up 7 bases and V 5 bases, and 3 bases lay outside the gene matches. Germline CDR1 SQVTM, CDR2 ANQGSEA. CDR3 length: 12 amino acids. The CDR3 loop reads CSVRAGGNEQFF. DNA of the CDR3: TGCAGCGTTAGAGCGGGAGGAAATGAGCAGTTCTTC.

This clone is medium-sized. This chain connects TRBV6-1 to TRBJ2-7; a possible D gene is TRBD1 (6 bases). Germline V CDR1 and CDR2: MNHNS, SASEGT. Between the trimmed V and J ends, which lost 5 bases and 3 bases, there was a span of 14 bases. The CDR3 runs 14 residues. CDR3 in DNA: TGTGCCAGCAGTTCGGGACAAAAAAACTACGAGCAGTACTTC. This codes for CASSSGQKNYEQYF.

This clone was observed a few times. The chain recombines TRBV6-1 with TRBJ2-7; D ambiguous. V shed 7 bases and J shed 0 bases, with 10 bases lying between them. The germline V gene has CDR1 MNHNS and CDR2 SASEGT. The CDR3 consists of 13 residues. CDR3 coding DNA: TGTGCCAGCACCTCCGGCAGCTCCTACGAGCAGTACTTC. This sequence encodes CASTSGSSYEQYF.

This clone was counted at least ten times. The chain has TRBV7-6 and TRBJ1-2, with unresolved D. V was trimmed by 1 base and J by 2 bases, leaving 8 bases between them. The CDR3 contains 14 residues. CDR1 SGHVS and CDR2 FNYEAQ come from the germline V gene. The CDR3 sequence is CASSLDLGNYGYTF. CDR3 bases: TGTGCCAGCAGCTTAGATCTTGGGAACTATGGCTACACCTTC.

The chain employs TRBV28 and TRBJ1-5; D is ambiguous. This CDR3 comprises 15 residues. V lost 3 bases, J lost 3 bases, and 12 bases lay in between. Germline CDR1 reads MDHEN; CDR2 reads SYDVKM. The CDR3 loop reads CASSFVGQDNQPQHF. The DNA for the CDR3 is TGTGCCAGCAGTTTCGTCGGTCAGGACAATCAGCCCCAGCATTTT.

This clone is classed as medium-sized. J is TRBJ2-3 and V is TRBV24-1; either TRBD1 or TRBD2 may supply D (5 bases each). CDR1 and CDR2 (germline): KGHDR, SFDVKD. Trimming cost V 1 base and J 4 bases, with 11 bases left between them. The CDR3 is 15 residues long. DNA of the CDR3: TGTGCCACCAGTGATTTCGGGACGGGCCCAGATACGCAGTATTTT. Its protein is CATSDFGTGPDTQYF.

This clone is medium-sized. The chain uses TRBV6-1 and TRBJ1-2, with D perhaps matching TRBD1 (6 bases). V lost 5 bases and J lost 0, with 10 bases in between. The CDR3 sequence is 14 residues long. The germline V gene has CDR1 MNHNS and CDR2 SASEGT. The CDR3 DNA follows: TGTGCCAGCAGTAAAGACAGGACTAACTATGGCTACACCTTC. It is translated as CASSKDRTNYGYTF.

Points on this clone: Since no conserved phenylalanine or tryptophan closes the CDR3, a read error is the likely cause. This chain joins TRBV24-1 and TRBJ2-7, with 10 bases aligning to TRBD1. In germline, CDR1 is KGHDR, CDR2 SFDVKD. CDR3 length equals 16 residues. V lost 4 bases, J lost 7 bases, and 12 bases stayed unmatched. CDR3 in amino acids: CATSESWTGGVREQYI. CDR3 in DNA: TGTGCCACCAGTGAGTCCTGGACAGGGGGTGTTCGAGAGCAGTACATC.

J is TRBJ2-7 and V is TRBV20-1; D might be TRBD2 (5 bases). This CDR3 comprises 12 residues. Germline V CDR1 and CDR2: DFQATT, SNEGSKA (reference sequence). V gave up 2 bases and J gave up 3 bases, with 8 bases separating them. The CDR3 spells CSARTGFYEQYF. In nucleotides, the CDR3 is TGCAGTGCTAGAACGGGGTTCTACGAGCAGTACTTC.

This clone is medium-sized (0.01 to 0.1%). CDR3 DNA sequence: TGCAGTGCTCCCCGACAGGTTAATGAAAAACTGTTTTTT. It specifies CSAPRQVNEKLFF. The chain carries TRBV20-1 and TRBJ1-4, with a possible D match to TRBD1 (6 bases). This CDR3 spans 13 amino acids. In germline, CDR1 is DFQATT, CDR2 SNEGSKA (reference sequence). The V gene lost 5 bases and the J gene lost 4 bases, with 11 bases spanning the gap.

This clone was counted many times. A much larger clone sits a single nucleotide away, making a read error possible. The V and J genes are TRBV19 and TRBJ1-5; no definite D call. CDR1 and CDR2 (germline): LNHDA, SQIVND (reference sequence). This CDR3 is built from 12 residues. The CDR3 DNA reads TGTGCCAGTAGTCTCACAGATCAGCCCCGGCATTTT. This encodes CASSLTDQPRHF.

This clone was found many times. This chain joins TRBV7-9 and TRBJ2-3; no firm D call. Trimming left V 8 bases short and J 5 bases short, with 8 bases between. The CDR3 is made up of 11 amino acids. Germline V gives CDR1 SEHNR, CDR2 FQNEAQ (reference sequence). The CDR3, as DNA: TGTGCCAGCCTAGTGGAAGATACGCAGTATTTT. This encodes CASLVEDTQYF.

This clone has just a few counts. The chain links TRBV27 to TRBJ2-7; D is undetermined. Germline loops: CDR1 MNHEY, CDR2 SMNVEV (reference sequence). The CDR3 is made up of 11 amino acids. V was trimmed by 6 bases and J by 7 bases, leaving 10 bases between them. CDR3 coding DNA: TGTGCCAGCAGCCTTCGGATGGAGCAGTACTTC. As protein: CASSLRMEQYF.

This clone was found a few times. The CDR3 is CASTSTGGSYGYTF. The CDR3 DNA is TGTGCCAGCACCTCGACAGGGGGCTCCTATGGCTACACCTTC. This sequence joins TRBV6-1 and TRBJ1-2; 10 nucleotides line up with TRBD1. With 7 bases clipped from V and 4 bases from J, the junction kept 6 bases outside the gene matches. The length of the CDR3 is 14 residues. Looked up from germline, CDR1 is MNHNS and CDR2 is SASEGT.

This clone has ten or more counts. The chain employs TRBV5-6 and TRBJ1-2; D unresolved. The V end lost 0 bases, the J end lost 4 bases, and 4 bases lay between the germline ends. The CDR3 covers 12 residues. CDR1 and CDR2 (germline): SGHDT, YYEEEE. CDR3 residues: CASSLEAYGYTF. For the CDR3, the DNA is TGTGCCAGCAGCTTGGAAGCCTATGGCTACACCTTC.

This clone showed up just once. The rearrangement links TRBV11-2 to TRBJ2-3, with D perhaps being TRBD1 or TRBD2 (6 bases each). The CDR3 is 16 amino acids. Trimming removed 5 bases from V and 1 base from J, with 16 bases in between. Germline V gives CDR1 SGHAT, CDR2 FQNNGV. The CDR3 is CASSIMRRGGTDTQYF. The CDR3 bases are TGTGCCAGCAGCATTATGAGGAGGGGGGGCACAGATACGCAGTATTTT.

This clone was seen at least ten times. This chain joins TRBV28 and TRBJ1-5, with 11 bases that match TRBD1. Germline assignment: CDR1 MDHEN and CDR2 SYDVKM. The V segment lost 3 bases and the J segment 7 bases; nucleotides outside the gene matches: 17. The CDR3 length is 19 residues. Here the CDR3 DNA reads TGTGCCAGCAGTTTTTTACCCCATCACCGGGACAGGGGGGGCCAGCCCCAGCATTTT. It is translated as CASSFLPHHRDRGGQPQHF. The variable domain in full, with the rest retrieved from reference TRBV28 and TRBJ1-5, is DVKVTQSSRYLVKRTGEKVFLECVQDMDHENMFWYRQDPGLGLRLIYFSYDVKMKEKGDIPEGYSVSREKKERFSLILESASTNQTSMYLCASSFLPHHRDRGGQPQHFGDGTRLSIL.